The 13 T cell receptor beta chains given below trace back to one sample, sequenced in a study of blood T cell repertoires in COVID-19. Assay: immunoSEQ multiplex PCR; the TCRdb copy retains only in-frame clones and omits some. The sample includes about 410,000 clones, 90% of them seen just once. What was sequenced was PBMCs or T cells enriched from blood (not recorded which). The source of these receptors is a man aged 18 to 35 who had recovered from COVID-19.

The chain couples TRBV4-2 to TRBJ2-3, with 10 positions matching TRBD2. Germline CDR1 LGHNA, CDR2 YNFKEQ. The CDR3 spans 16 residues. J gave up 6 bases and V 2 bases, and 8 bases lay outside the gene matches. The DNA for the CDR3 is TGTGCCAGCAGCCAAATGGCTAGCGGGAGATTCGATACGCAGTATTTT. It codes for CASSQMASGRFDTQYF.

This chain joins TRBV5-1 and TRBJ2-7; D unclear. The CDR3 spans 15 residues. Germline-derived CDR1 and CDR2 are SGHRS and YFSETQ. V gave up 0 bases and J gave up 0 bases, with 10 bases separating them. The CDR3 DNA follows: TGCGCCAGCAGCTTGGAAAGCTCCCTCTCCTACGAGCAGTACTTC. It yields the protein CASSLESSLSYEQYF.

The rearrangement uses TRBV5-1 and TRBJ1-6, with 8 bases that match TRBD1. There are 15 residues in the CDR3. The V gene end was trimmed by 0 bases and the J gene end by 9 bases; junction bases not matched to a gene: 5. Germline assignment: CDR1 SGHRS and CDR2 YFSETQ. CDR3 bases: TGCGCCAGCAGCTTGGGACAGGGGAGTGGTTCACCCCTCCACTTT. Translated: CASSLGQGSGSPLHF.

CDR3 residues: CASSEMGLGDEQFF. As DNA, the CDR3 is TGTGCCAGCAGTGAGATGGGACTGGGCGATGAGCAGTTCTTC. This chain links TRBV2 with TRBJ2-1; a possible D gene is TRBD2 (6 bases). Germline CDR1 and CDR2: SNHLY and FYNNEI. Between the trimmed V and J ends, which lost 3 bases and 8 bases, there was a span of 14 bases. The CDR3 totals 14 residues.

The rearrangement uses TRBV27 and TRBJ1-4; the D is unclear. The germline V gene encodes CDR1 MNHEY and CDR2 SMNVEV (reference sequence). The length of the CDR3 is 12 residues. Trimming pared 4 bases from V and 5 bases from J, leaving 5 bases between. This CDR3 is CASSSSNEKLFF. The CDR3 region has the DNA TGTGCCAGCAGTTCCTCCAATGAAAAACTGTTTTTT. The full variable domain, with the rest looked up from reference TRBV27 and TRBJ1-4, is EAQVTQNPRYLITVTGKKLTVTCSQNMNHEYMSWYRQDPGLGLRQIYYSMNVEVTDKGDVPEGYKVSRKEKRNFPLILESPSPNQTSLYFCASSSSNEKLFFGSGTQLSVL.

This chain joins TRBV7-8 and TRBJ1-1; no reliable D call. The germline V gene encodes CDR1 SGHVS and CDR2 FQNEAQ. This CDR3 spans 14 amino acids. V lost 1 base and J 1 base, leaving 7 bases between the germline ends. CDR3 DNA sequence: TGTGCCAGCAGCTTAGGACACAAGAACACTGAAGCTTTCTTT. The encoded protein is CASSLGHKNTEAFF. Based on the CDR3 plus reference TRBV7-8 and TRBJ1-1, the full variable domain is GAGVSQSPRYKVAKRGQDVALRCDPISGHVSLFWYQQALGQGPEFLTYFQNEAQLDKSGLPSDRFFAERPEGSVSTLKIQRTQQEDSAVYLCASSLGHKNTEAFFGQGTRLTVV.

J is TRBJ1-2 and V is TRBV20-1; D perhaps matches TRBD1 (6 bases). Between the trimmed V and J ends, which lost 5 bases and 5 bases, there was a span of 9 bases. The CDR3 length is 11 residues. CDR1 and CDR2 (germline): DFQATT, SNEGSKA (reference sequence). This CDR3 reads CSAPRGYGYTF. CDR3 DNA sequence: TGCAGTGCTCCGAGGGGGTATGGCTACACCTTC.

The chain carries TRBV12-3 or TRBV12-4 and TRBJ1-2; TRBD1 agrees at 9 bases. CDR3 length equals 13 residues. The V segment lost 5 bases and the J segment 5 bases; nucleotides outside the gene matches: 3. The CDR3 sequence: CASSQDRGYGYTF. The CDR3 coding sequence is TGTGCCAGCAGTCAGGACAGGGGATATGGCTACACCTTC.

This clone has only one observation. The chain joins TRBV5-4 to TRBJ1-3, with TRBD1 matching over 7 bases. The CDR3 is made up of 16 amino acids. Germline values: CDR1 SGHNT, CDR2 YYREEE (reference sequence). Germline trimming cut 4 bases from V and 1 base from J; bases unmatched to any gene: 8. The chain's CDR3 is CASSEGQLSSGNTIYF. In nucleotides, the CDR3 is TGTGCCAGCAGCGAGGGACAGCTGTCTTCTGGAAACACCATATATTTT.

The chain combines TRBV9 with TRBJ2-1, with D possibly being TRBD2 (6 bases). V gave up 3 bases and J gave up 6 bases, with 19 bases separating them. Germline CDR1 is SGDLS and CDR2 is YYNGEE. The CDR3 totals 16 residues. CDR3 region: CASSAVGLRGRNEQFF. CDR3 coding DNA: TGTGCCAGCAGCGCGGTGGGGCTGCGGGGACGCAATGAGCAGTTCTTC.

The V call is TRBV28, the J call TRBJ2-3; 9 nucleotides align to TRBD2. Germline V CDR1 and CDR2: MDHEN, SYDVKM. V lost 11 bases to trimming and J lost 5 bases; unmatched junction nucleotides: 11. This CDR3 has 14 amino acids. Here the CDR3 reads CALSGGGPKDTQYF. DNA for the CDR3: TGTGCCCTTAGCGGGGGAGGGCCTAAAGATACGCAGTATTTT. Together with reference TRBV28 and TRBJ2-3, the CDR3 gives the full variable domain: DVKVTQSSRYLVKRTGEKVFLECVQDMDHENMFWYRQDPGLGLRLIYFSYDVKMKEKGDIPEGYSVSREKKERFSLILESASTNQTSMYLCALSGGGPKDTQYFGPGTRLTVL.

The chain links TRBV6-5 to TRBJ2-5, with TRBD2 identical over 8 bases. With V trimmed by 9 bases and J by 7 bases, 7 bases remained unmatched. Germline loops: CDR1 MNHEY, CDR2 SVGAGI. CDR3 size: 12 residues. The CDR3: CASKRAGGTQYF. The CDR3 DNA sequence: TGTGCCAGTAAACGGGCGGGGGGGACCCAGTACTTC.

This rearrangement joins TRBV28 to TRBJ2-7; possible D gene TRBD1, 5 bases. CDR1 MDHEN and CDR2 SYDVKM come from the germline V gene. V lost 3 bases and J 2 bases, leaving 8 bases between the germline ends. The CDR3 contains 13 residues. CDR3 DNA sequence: TGTGCCAGCAGTTTTTCAGGGACCTACGAGCAGTACTTC. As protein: CASSFSGTYEQYF.